The 11 T cell receptor beta chains below were found in one sample sequenced in a study of cytomegalovirus exposure and HLA in healthy donors. PCR employed 60 Vbeta and 13 Jbeta primers. Generated by immunoSEQ multiplex PCR, the TCRdb table keeps only in-frame clones and is missing some. The repertoire holds more than 90,000 clones, with 65% as singletons. The sequencing sample was made of PBMCs. Every receptor here comes from a boy aged 10-17 years in good health and CMV-seropositive.

The chain joins TRBV11-2 to TRBJ2-2; 9 bases agree with TRBD1. The CDR3 sequence is 17 residues long. Germline trimming cut 2 bases from V and 4 bases from J; bases unmatched to any gene: 8. Germline assignment: CDR1 SGHAT and CDR2 FQNNGV. The CDR3 loop reads CASSLFEGTGFTGELFF. The CDR3 bases are TGTGCCAGCAGCTTATTCGAAGGGACAGGGTTCACCGGGGAGCTGTTTTTT.

The chain is built from TRBV27 and TRBJ1-1, with 10 bases identical to TRBD1. V lost 6 bases and J lost 6; bases outside the gene matches: 7. The CDR3 consists of 14 residues. Germline values: CDR1 MNHEY, CDR2 SMNVEV (reference sequence). CDR3 in DNA: TGTGCCAGCAGGGTCGGGACAGGGGTTTCTGAAGCTTTCTTT. It codes for CASRVGTGVSEAFF.

The chain links TRBV5-1 to TRBJ2-7; 13 bases are a match to TRBD2. V trimming: 4 bases; J trimming: 5 bases; junction bases outside the gene matches: 9. CDR1 is SGHRS, CDR2 YFSETQ, per germline. The CDR3 runs 16 residues. In nucleotides, the CDR3 is TGCGCCAGCAGCCCGTGGACTAGCGGGAGTTATCACGAGCAGTACTTC. Its translation is CASSPWTSGSYHEQYF.

The chain has TRBV25-1 and TRBJ2-5; D gene uncertain. From germline, CDR1 is MGHDK and CDR2 SYGVNS. This CDR3 is 14 amino acids long. The V gene lost 4 bases and the J gene lost 2 bases, with 11 bases spanning the gap. The CDR3 DNA sequence: TGTGCCAGCAGTGTTCGGGTCCTTCAAGAGACCCAGTACTTC. Translated: CASSVRVLQETQYF.

The chain recombines TRBV2 with TRBJ1-4, with a possible D match to TRBD1 (5 bases). Germline V lookup: CDR1 SNHLY, CDR2 FYNNEI. The ends were cut back, 4 bases at V and 8 bases at J, with 11 bases in the middle. The CDR3 loop spans 13 amino acids. CDR3 nucleotide sequence: TGTGCCAGCAGTGGAGGAGGGGCCGAAAAACTGTTTTTT. This translates into CASSGGGAEKLFF.

The chain couples TRBV5-6 to TRBJ2-2, with D tentatively TRBD2 (6 bases). V gave up 0 bases and J gave up 7 bases, with 13 bases separating them. In germline, CDR1 is SGHDT, CDR2 YYEEEE. CDR3 size: 15 residues. Here the CDR3 DNA reads TGTGCCAGCAGCTTGGCGGGAGTCGGGGTCGGGGAGCTGTTTTTT. Its protein product is CASSLAGVGVGELFF. Supplemented by reference TRBV5-6 and TRBJ2-2, the full variable domain reads DAGVTQSPTHLIKTRGQQVTLRCSPKSGHDTVSWYQQALGQGPQFIFQYYEEEERQRGNFPDRFSGHQFPNYSSELNVNALLLGDSALYLCASSLAGVGVGELFFGEGSRLTVL.

V usage is TRBV29-1 and J usage is TRBJ2-6; a possible D gene is TRBD1 (5 bases). The CDR3 consists of 15 residues. Deletions cut 1 base from V and 2 bases from J, with 9 bases between. The germline gives CDR1 SQVTM, CDR2 ANQGSEA. CDR3 amino acids: CSVEAPGPGANVLTF. DNA of the CDR3: TGCAGCGTTGAAGCACCAGGGCCTGGGGCCAACGTCCTGACTTTC.

This chain links TRBV7-2 with TRBJ2-7; TRBD1 aligns across 8 bases. V shed 3 bases, J shed 0 bases, and the junction held 4 bases outside the gene matches. From germline, CDR1 is SGHTA and CDR2 FQGNSA. The CDR3 totals 15 residues. CDR3 in amino acids: CASSFGQGLSYEQYF. The CDR3 DNA reads as TGTGCCAGCAGCTTTGGACAGGGCCTCTCCTACGAGCAGTACTTC.

V is TRBV5-4 and J is TRBJ2-5; TRBD2 agrees at 7 bases. V gave up 2 bases and J gave up 5 bases; unmatched junction bases: 9. Germline V lookup: CDR1 SGHNT, CDR2 YYREEE (reference sequence). The CDR3 length is 15 residues. CDR3 nucleotides: TGTGCCAGCAGCTTTTTGAGCGGGATCGGTGAGACCCAGTACTTC. It codes for CASSFLSGIGETQYF.

The chain carries TRBV19 and TRBJ1-4; TRBD1 agrees at 9 bases. The germline V gene encodes CDR1 LNHDA and CDR2 SQIVND (reference sequence). V lost 3 bases to trimming and J lost 7 bases; unmatched junction nucleotides: 9. This CDR3 is 16 amino acids long. The chain's CDR3 is CASSMGRGQGSEKLFF. Here the CDR3 DNA reads TGTGCCAGTAGTATGGGGAGGGGACAGGGAAGTGAAAAACTGTTTTTT.

The V call is TRBV2, the J call TRBJ2-3; tentative D call: TRBD2 (5 bases). Germline V gene data show CDR1 as SNHLY and CDR2 as FYNNEI. The V end lost 4 bases, the J end lost 4 bases, and 12 bases lay between the germline ends. The CDR3 runs 14 residues. The CDR3 DNA follows: TGTGCCAGCAGTGGAGGGAGCTGGGCAGATACGCAGTATTTT. Translated: CASSGGSWADTQYF.